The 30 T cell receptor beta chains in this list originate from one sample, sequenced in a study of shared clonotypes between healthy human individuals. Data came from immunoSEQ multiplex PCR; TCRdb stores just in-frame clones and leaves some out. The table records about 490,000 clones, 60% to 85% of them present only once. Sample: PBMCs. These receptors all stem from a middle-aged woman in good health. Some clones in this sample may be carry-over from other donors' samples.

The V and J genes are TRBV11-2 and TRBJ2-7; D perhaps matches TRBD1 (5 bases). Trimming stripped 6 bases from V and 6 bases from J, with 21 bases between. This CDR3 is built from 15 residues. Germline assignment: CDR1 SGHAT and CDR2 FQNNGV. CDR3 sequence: CASRSPGRVSREQYF. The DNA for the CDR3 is TGTGCCAGCAGGAGCCCCGGCAGGGTAAGTCGCGAGCAGTACTTC.

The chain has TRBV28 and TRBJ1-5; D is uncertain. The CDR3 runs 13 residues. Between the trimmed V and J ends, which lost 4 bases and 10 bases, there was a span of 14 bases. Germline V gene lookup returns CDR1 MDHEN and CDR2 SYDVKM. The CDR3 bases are TGTGCCAGCAGTTATCGGCCACTGCGTCCCCAGCATTTT. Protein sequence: CASSYRPLRPQHF.

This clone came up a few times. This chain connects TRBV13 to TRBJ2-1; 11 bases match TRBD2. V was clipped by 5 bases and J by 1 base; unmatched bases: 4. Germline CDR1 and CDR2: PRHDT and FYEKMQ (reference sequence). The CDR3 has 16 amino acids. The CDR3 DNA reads TGTGCCAGCAGCCGTAGCGGGAGGGTTTCCTACAATGAGCAGTTCTTC. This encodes CASSRSGRVSYNEQFF.

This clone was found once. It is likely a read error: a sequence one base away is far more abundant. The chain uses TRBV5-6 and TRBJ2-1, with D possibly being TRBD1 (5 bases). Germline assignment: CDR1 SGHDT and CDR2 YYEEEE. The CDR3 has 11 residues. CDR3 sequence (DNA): TGTGCCAGCAGCTTGGGCCCAGGGAAGCTCTTC. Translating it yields CASSLGPGKLF.

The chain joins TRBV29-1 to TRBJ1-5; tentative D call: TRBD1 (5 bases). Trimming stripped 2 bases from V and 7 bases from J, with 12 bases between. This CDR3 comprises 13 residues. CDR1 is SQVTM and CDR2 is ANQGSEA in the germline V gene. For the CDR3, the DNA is TGCAGCGTTGAATTAGGGGCGGGACAGCCCCAGCATTTT. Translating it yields CSVELGAGQPQHF.

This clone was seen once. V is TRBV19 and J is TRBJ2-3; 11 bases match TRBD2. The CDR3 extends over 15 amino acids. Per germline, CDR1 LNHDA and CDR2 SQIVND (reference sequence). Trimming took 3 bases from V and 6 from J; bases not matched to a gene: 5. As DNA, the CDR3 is TGTGCCAGTAGTATCCCGACTAGCGGGACCGATACGCAGTATTTT. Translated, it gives CASSIPTSGTDTQYF.

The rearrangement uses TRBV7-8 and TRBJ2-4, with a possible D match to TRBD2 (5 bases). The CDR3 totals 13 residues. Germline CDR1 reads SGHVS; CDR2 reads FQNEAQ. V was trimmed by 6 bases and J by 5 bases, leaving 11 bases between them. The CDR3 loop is CASSNPSQNIQYF. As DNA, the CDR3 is TGTGCCAGCAGTAATCCTAGCCAAAACATTCAGTACTTC.

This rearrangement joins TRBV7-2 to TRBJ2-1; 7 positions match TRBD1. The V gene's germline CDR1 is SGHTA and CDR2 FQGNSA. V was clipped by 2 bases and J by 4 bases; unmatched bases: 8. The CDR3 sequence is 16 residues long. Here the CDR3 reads CASSLPGTEVYNEQFF. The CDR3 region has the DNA TGTGCCAGCAGCTTACCCGGGACAGAAGTGTACAATGAGCAGTTCTTC. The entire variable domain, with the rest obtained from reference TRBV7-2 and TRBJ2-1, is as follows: GAGVSQSPSNKVTEKGKDVELRCDPISGHTALYWYRQSLGQGLEFLIYFQGNSAPDKSGLPSDRFSAERTGGSVSTLTIQRTQQEDSAVYLCASSLPGTEVYNEQFFGPGTRLTVL.

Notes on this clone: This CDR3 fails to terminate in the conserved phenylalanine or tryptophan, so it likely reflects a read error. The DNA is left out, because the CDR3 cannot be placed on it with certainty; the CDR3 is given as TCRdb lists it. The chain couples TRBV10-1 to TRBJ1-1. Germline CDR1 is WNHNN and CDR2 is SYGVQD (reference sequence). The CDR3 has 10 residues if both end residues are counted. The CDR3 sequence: CASLGAGGFC.

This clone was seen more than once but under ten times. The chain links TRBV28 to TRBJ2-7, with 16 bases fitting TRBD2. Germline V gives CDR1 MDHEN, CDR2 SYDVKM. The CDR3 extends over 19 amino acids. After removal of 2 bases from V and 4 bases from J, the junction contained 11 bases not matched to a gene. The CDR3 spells CASSLAQGLAGGPWYEQYF. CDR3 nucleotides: TGTGCCAGCAGTTTAGCCCAGGGACTAGCGGGAGGGCCTTGGTACGAGCAGTACTTC.

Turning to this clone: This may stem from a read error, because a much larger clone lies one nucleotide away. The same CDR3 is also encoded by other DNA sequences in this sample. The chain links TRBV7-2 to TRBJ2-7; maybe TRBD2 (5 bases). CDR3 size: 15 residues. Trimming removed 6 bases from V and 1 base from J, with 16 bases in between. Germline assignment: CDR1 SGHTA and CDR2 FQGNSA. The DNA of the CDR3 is TGTGCCAGCAGTTTACTCGCGGGCGCGTCCTACGAGCAGTACTTC. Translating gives CASSLLAGASYEQYF.

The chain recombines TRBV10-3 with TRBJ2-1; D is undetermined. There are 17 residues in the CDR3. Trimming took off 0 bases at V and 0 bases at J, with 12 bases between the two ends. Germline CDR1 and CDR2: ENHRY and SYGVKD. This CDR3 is CAISESIQETSYNEQFF. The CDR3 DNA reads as TGTGCCATCAGTGAGTCCATCCAAGAGACCTCCTACAATGAGCAGTTCTTC.

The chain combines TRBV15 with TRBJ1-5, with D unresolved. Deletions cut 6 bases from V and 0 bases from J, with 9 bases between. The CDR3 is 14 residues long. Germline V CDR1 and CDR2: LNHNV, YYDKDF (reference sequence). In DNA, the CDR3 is TGTGCCACCAGGGTGGTGGATAGCAATCAGCCCCAGCATTTT. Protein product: CATRVVDSNQPQHF. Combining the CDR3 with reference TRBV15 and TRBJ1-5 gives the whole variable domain DAMVIQNPRYQVTQFGKPVTLSCSQTLNHNVMYWYQQKSSQAPKLLFHYYDKDFNNEADTPDNFQSRRPNTSFCFLDIRSPGLGDTAMYLCATRVVDSNQPQHFGDGTRLSIL.

CDR3 bases: TGTGCCAGCTCACCATTCCGGGACAGGGCTAACTATGGCTACACCTTC. It encodes CASSPFRDRANYGYTF. J is TRBJ1-2 and V is TRBV18, with 9 bases lining up with TRBD1. V lost 2 bases and J lost 0; bases outside the gene matches: 4. Germline CDR1 KGHSH, CDR2 LQKENI. The CDR3 length is 16 residues.

The CDR3 protein is CAWNPGLAGDKQYF. CDR3 in DNA: TGTGCCTGGAACCCGGGACTAGCGGGAGACAAGCAGTACTTC. The chain employs TRBV30 and TRBJ2-7, with 14 bases that match TRBD2. The CDR3 has 14 residues. CDR1 and CDR2 from the germline V gene are GTSNPN and SVGIG (reference sequence). V dropped 4 bases and J dropped 8; count of bases not matched to a gene: 7. Complete variable domain (other parts from reference TRBV30 and TRBJ2-7): SQTIHQWPATLVQPVGSPLSLECTVEGTSNPNLYWYRQAAGRGLQLLFYSVGIGQISSEVPQNLSASRPQDRQFILSSKKLLLSDSGFYLCAWNPGLAGDKQYFGPGTRLTVT.

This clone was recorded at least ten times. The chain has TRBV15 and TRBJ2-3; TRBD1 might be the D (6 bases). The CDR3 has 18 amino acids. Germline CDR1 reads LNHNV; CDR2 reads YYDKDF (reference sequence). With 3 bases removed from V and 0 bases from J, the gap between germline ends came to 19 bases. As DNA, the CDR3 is TGTGCCACCAGCAGGAAACTGACAGGACTCGGGAGCACAGATACGCAGTATTTT. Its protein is CATSRKLTGLGSTDTQYF.

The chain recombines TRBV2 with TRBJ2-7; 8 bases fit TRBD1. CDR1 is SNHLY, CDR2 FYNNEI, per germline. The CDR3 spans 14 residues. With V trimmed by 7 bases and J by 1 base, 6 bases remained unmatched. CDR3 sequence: CASKTGANSYEQYF. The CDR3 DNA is TGTGCCAGCAAGACAGGGGCGAATTCCTACGAGCAGTACTTC. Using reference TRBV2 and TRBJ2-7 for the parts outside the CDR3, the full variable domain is EPEVTQTPSHQVTQMGQEVILRCVPISNHLYFYWYRQILGQKVEFLVSFYNNEISEKSEIFDDQFSVERPDGSNFTLKIRSTKLEDSAMYFCASKTGANSYEQYFGPGTRLTVT.

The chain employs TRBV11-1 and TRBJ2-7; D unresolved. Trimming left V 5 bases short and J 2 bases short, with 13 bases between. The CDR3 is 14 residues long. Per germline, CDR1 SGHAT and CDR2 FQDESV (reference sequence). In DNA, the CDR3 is TGTGCCAGCAGCCCCGACGGGCCAACCTACGAGCAGTACTTC. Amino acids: CASSPDGPTYEQYF.

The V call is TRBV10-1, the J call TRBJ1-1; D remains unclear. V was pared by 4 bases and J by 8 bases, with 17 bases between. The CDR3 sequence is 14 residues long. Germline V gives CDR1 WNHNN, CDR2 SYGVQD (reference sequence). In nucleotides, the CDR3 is TGCGCCAGCAGTGCGCAGGCCGAAGCGGTGGAAGCTTTCTTT. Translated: CASSAQAEAVEAFF.

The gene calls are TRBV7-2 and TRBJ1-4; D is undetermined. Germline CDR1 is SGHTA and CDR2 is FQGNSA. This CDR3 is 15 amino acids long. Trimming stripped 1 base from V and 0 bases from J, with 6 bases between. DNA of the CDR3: TGTGCCAGCAGCTTAGAGCGAGCAACTAATGAAAAACTGTTTTTT. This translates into CASSLERATNEKLFF.

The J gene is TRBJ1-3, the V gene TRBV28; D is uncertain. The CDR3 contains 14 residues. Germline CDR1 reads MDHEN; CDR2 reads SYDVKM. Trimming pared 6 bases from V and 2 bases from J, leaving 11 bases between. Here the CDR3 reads CASSLSGAGNTIYF. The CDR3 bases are TGTGCCAGCAGCCTGAGCGGAGCTGGAAACACCATATATTTT.

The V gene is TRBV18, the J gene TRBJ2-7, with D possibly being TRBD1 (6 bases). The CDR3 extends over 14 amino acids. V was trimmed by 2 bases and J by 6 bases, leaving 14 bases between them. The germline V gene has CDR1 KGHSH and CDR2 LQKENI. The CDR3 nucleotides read TGTGCCAGCTCACCAAACGGGCAGGGGTTCGAGCAGTACTTC. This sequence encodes CASSPNGQGFEQYF.

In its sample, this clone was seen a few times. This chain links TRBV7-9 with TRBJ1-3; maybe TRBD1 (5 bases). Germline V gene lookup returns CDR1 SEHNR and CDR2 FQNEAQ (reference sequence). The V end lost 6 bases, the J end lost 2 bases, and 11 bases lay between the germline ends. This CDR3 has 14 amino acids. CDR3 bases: TGTGCCAGCAGACTGACAGAAACTGGAAACACCATATATTTT. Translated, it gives CASRLTETGNTIYF.

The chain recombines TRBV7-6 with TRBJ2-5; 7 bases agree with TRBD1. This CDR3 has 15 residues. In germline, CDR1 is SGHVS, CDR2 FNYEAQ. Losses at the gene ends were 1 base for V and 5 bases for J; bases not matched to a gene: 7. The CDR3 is CASSLEIDRVETQYF. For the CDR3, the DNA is TGTGCCAGCAGCTTAGAAATCGACAGGGTGGAGACCCAGTACTTC.

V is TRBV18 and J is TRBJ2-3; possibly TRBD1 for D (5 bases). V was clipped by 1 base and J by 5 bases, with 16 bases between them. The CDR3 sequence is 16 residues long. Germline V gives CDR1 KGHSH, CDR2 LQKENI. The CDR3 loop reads CASSPRPGSSGDTQYF. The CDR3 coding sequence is TGTGCCAGCTCACCACGGCCAGGGTCGTCCGGAGATACGCAGTATTTT.

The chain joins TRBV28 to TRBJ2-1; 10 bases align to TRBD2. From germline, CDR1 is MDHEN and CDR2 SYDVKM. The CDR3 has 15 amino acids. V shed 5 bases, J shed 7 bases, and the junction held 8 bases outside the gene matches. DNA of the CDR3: TGTGCCAGCAGTCCACTAGCGGGACGAACAAATGAGCAGTTCTTC. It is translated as CASSPLAGRTNEQFF.

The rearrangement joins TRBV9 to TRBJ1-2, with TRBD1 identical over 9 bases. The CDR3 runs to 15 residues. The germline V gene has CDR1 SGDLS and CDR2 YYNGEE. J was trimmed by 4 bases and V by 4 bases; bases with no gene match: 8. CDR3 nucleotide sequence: TGTGCCAGCAGCCCACACCCGGGACAGGGCTATGGCTACACCTTC. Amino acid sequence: CASSPHPGQGYGYTF.

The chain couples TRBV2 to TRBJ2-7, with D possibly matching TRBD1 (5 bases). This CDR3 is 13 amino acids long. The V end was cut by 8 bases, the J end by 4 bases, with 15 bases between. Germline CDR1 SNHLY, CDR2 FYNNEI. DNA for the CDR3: TGTGCCAGCGAGTCCCAGGGCCTATACGAGCAGTACTTC. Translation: CASESQGLYEQYF. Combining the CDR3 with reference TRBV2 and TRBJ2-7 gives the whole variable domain EPEVTQTPSHQVTQMGQEVILRCVPISNHLYFYWYRQILGQKVEFLVSFYNNEISEKSEIFDDQFSVERPDGSNFTLKIRSTKLEDSAMYFCASESQGLYEQYFGPGTRLTVT.

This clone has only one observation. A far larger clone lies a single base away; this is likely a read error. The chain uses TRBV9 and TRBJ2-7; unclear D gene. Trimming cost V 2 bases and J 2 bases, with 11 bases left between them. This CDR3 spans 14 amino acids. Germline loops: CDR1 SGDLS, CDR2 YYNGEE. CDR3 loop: CASSVGVGTYEQYF. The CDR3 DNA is TGTGCCAGCAGCGTCGGAGTGGGGACCTACGAGCAGTACTTC.

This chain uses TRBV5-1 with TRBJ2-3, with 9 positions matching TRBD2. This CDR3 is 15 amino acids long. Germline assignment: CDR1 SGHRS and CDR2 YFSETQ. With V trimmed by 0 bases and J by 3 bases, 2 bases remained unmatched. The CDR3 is CASSLVAGATDTQYF. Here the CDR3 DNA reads TGCGCCAGCAGCTTGGTAGCGGGAGCTACAGATACGCAGTATTTT.